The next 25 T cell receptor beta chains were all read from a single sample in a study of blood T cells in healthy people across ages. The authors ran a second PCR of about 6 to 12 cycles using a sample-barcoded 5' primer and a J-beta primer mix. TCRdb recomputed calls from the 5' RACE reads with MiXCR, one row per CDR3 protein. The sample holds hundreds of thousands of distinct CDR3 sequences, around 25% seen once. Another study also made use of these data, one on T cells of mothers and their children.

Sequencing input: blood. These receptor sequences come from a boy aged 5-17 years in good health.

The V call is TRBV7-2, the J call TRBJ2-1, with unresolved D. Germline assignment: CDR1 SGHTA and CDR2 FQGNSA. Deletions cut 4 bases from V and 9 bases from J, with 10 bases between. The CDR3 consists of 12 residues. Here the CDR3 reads CASSSPTFEQFF. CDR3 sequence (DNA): TGTGCCAGCAGCTCCCCGACATTTGAGCAGTTCTTC.

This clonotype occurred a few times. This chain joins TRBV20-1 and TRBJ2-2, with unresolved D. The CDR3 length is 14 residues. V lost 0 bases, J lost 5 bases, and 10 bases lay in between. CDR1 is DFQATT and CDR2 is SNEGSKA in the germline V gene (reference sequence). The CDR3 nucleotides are TGCAGTGCTAGAGATTACGATCGGACCGGGGAGCTGTTTTTT. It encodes CSARDYDRTGELFF.

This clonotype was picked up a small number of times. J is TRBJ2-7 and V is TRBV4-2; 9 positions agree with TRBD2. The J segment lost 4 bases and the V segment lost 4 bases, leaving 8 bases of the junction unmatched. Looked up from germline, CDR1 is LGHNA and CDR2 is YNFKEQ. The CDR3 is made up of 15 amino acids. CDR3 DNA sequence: TGTGCCAGCAGCCTCAATAGCGGGGGTGGTTACGAGCAGTACTTC. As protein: CASSLNSGGGYEQYF.

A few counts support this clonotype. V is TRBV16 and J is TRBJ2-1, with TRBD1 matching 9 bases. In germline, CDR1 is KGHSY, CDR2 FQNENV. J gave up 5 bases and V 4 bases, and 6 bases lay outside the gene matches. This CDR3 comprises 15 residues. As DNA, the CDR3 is TGTGCCAGCAGCCCCGGACAGGGGCCGAACAATGAGCAGTTCTTC. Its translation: CASSPGQGPNNEQFF.

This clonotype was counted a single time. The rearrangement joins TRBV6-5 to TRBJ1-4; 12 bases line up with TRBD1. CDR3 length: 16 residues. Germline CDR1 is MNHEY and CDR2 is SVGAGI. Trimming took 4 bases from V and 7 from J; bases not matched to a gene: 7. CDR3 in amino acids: CASSSGTGGIFEKLFF. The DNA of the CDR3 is TGTGCCAGCAGTTCCGGGACAGGGGGCATCTTTGAAAAACTGTTTTTT.

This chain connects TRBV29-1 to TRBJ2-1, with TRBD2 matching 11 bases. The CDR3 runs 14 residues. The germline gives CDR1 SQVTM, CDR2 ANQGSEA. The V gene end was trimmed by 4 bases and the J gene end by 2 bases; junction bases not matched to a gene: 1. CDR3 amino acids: CSVGTSGPYNEQFF. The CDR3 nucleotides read TGCAGCGTTGGGACTAGCGGGCCCTACAATGAGCAGTTCTTC.

The chain's CDR3 is CASAGAGNIQYF. The DNA for the CDR3 is TGTGCCAGCGCGGGAGCAGGGAACATTCAGTACTTC. The genes are TRBV28 and TRBJ2-4; TRBD2 matches at 7 bases. This CDR3 has 12 residues. With 8 bases clipped from V and 7 bases from J, the junction kept 5 bases outside the gene matches. Germline values: CDR1 MDHEN, CDR2 SYDVKM.

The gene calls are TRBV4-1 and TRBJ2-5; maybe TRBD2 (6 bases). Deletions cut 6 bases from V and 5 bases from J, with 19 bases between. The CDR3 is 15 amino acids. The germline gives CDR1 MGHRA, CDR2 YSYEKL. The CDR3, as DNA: TGCGCCAGCAGGGATCGAAAAGGACTATTGGAGACCCAGTACTTC. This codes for CASRDRKGLLETQYF.

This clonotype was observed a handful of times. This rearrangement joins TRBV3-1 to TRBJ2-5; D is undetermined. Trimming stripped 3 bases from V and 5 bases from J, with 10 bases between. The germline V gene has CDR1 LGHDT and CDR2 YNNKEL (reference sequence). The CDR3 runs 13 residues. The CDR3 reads CASSHPYGETQYF. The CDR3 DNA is TGTGCCAGCAGCCACCCCTATGGGGAGACCCAGTACTTC.

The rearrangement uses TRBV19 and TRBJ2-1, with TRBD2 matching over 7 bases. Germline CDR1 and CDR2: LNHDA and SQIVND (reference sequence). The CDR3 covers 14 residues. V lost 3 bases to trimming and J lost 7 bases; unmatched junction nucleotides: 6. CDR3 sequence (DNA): TGTGCCAGTAGTATCCTGTCCGGGGGGAATGAGCAGTTCTTC. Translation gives CASSILSGGNEQFF. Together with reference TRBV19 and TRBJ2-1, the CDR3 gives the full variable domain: DGGITQSPKYLFRKEGQNVTLSCEQNLNHDAMYWYRQDPGQGLRLIYYSQIVNDFQKGDIAEGYSVSREKKESFPLTVTSAQKNPTAFYLCASSILSGGNEQFFGPGTRLTVL.

The CDR3 protein is CASSLSFGETYEQYF. The CDR3, as DNA: TGTGCCAGCAGCTTAAGTTTTGGGGAGACCTACGAGCAGTACTTC. The rearrangement links TRBV13 to TRBJ2-7; D may be TRBD2 (5 bases). CDR3 size: 15 residues. Trimming cost V 2 bases and J 2 bases, with 13 bases left between them. The germline gives CDR1 PRHDT, CDR2 FYEKMQ (reference sequence). Combining the CDR3 with reference TRBV13 and TRBJ2-7 gives the whole variable domain AAGVIQSPRHLIKEKRETATLKCYPIPRHDTVYWYQQGPGQDPQFLISFYEKMQSDKGSIPDRFSAQQFSDYHSELNMSSLELGDSALYFCASSLSFGETYEQYFGPGTRLTVT.

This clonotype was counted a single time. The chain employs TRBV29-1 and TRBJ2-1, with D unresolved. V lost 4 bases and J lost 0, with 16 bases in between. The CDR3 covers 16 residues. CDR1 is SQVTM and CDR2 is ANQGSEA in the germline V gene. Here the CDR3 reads CSVVPFEIGSYNEQFF. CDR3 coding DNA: TGCAGCGTTGTACCCTTTGAGATAGGCTCCTACAATGAGCAGTTCTTC.

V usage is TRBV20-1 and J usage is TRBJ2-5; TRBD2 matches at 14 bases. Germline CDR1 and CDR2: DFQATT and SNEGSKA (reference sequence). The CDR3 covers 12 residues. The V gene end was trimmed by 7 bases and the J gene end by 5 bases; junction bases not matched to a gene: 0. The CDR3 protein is CSGTSGGETQYF. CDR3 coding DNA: TGCAGTGGGACTAGCGGGGGGGAGACCCAGTACTTC.

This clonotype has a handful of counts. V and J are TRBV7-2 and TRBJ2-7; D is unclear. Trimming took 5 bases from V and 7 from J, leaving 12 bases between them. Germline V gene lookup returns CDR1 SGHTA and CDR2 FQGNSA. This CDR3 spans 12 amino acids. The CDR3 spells CASSHPVGEQYF. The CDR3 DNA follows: TGTGCCAGCAGCCACCCGGTGGGGGAGCAGTACTTC.

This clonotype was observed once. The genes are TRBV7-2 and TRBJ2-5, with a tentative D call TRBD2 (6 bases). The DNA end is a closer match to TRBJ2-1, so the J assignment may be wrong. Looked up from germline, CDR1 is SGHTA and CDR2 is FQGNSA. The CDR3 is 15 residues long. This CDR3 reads CASSSTSAHIDEQFF. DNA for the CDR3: TGTGCCAGCAGCTCGACTAGTGCCCACATCGATGAGCAGTTCTTC.

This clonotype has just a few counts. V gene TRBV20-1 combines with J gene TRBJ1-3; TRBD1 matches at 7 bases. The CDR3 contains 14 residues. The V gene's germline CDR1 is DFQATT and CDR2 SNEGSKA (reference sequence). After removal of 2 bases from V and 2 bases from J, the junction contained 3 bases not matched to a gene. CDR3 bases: TGCAGTGCTAGATCCCAGGGGGCTGGAAACACCATATATTTT. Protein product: CSARSQGAGNTIYF.

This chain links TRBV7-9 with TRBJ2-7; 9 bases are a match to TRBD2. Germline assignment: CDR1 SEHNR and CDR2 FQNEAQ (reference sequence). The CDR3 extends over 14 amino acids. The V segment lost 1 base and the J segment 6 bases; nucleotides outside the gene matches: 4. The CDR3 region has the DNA TGTGCCAGCAGCTTAGGTAGCGGGAGTGTCGAGCAGTACTTC. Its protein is CASSLGSGSVEQYF.

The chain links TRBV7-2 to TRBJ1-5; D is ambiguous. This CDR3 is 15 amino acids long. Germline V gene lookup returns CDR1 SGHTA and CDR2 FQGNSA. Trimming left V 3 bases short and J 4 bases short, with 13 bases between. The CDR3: CASSFWSGDNQPQHF. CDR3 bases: TGTGCCAGCAGCTTTTGGTCAGGCGATAATCAGCCCCAGCATTTT.

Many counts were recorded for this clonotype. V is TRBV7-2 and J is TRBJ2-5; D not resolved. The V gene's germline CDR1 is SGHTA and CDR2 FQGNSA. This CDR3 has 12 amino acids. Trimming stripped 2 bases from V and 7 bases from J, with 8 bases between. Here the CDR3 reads CASSLLFGTQYF. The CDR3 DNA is TGTGCCAGCAGCTTATTATTTGGGACCCAGTACTTC.

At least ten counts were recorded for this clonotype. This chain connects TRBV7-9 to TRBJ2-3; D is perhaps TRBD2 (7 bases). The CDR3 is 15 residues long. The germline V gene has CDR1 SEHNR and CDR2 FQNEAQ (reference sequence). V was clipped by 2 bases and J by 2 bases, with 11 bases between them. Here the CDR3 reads CASSLYAGATDTQYF. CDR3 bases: TGTGCCAGCAGCTTATACGCGGGGGCCACAGATACGCAGTATTTT.

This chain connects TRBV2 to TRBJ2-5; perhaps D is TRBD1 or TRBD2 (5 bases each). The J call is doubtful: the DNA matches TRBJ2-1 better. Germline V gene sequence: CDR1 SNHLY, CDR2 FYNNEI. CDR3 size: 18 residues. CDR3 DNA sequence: TGTGCCAGCAGTGAAGCGCTGAGACGGGACCAACTTAATTATGAGCAGTTCTTC. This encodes CASSEALRRDQLNYEQFF.

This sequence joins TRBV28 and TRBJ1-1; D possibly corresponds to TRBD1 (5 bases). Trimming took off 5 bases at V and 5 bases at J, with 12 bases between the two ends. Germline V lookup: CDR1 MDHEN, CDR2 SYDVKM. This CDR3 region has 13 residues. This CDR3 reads CASSPRQRTEAFF. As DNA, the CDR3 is TGTGCCAGCAGTCCGAGACAGAGGACTGAAGCTTTCTTT.

The CDR3 DNA follows: TGTGCCAGCAGCTTAGTCTCGCTCAGTGAGCAGTTCTTC. Amino acid sequence: CASSLVSLSEQFF. The rearrangement joins TRBV7-2 to TRBJ2-5; D remains unclear. The end of the DNA aligns better with TRBJ2-1, so the J call may be wrong. CDR3 length equals 13 residues. Looked up from germline, CDR1 is SGHTA and CDR2 is FQGNSA.

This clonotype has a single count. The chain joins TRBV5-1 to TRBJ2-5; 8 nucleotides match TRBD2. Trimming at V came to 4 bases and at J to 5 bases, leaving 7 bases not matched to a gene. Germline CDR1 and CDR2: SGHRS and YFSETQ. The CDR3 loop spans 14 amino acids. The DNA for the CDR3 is TGCGCCAGCAGCACGGGAGGGCCTGAGGAGACCCAGTACTTC. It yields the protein CASSTGGPEETQYF.

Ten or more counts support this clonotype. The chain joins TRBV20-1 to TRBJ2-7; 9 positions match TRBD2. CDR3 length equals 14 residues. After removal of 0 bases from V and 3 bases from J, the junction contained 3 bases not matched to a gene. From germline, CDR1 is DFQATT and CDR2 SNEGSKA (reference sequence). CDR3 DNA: TGCAGTGCTAGAGATCTAGCGGGGAACTACGAGCAGTACTTC. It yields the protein CSARDLAGNYEQYF.